This record looks at one TCR beta chain sequence and its context. TCRdb re-derived calls from the 5' RACE reads in MiXCR, one entry per CDR3 protein. The profile shows under 300,000 distinct CDR3 sequences, over 8.5% of them singletons. This entry belongs to a study of T-cell memory formation after mild COVID-19. On the study more broadly: TCR clusters were mostly confined to one donor each.

This clonotype originated in a man younger than 35 who had mild COVID-19 (a few samples of this study predate the infection). Cell type and time point are not known. Sequenced material: PBMCs or a T cell subset sorted from them (not recorded which).

For the CDR3, the DNA is TGCGCCCGCTGGGGTTACGAGCAGTACGTC. Protein: CARWGYEQYV. The chain carries TRBV5-1 and TRBJ2-7; unclear D gene. Germline V lookup: CDR1 SGHRS, CDR2 YFSETQ. Trimming left V 10 bases short and J 4 bases short, with 9 bases between. There are 10 residues in the CDR3.